The clone carrying this T cell receptor (beta chain) was seen at least ten times. Amplification of TCR beta CDR3 regions used RNA as the template. A set of HTBI primers served as the primers for a first-round RT-PCR of the TCR CDR3. From the multiplex PCR reads, TCRdb called clonotypes with MiXCR, one entry per CDR3 protein. The data show hundreds of thousands of distinct CDR3 sequences, about 20% seen once. Thyroid ultrasound and orbital computed tomography, with clinical symptoms and serum thyroxine and TRAb, informed diagnoses. CDR1 WSHSY and CDR2 SAAADI come from the germline V gene. The CDR3 is 15 residues long. V lost 6 bases and J 1 base, leaving 13 bases between the germline ends. The data are from a study of T cells in Graves' hyperthyroidism and ophthalmopathy. For the study at large: Peripheral blood sampling occurred at initial diagnosis, before any treatment.

Material for sequencing was blood. V gene TRBV10-2 combines with J gene TRBJ1-5; D possibly corresponds to TRBD1 (6 bases). The receptor was derived from a man aged 40-49 years with Graves' ophthalmopathy. CDR3 amino acids: CASSAQGRSNQPQHF. CDR3 coding DNA: TGCGCCAGCAGCGCACAGGGAAGGAGCAATCAGCCCCAGCATTTT.